This TCR beta chain is from a study of identical twins. The CDR3 runs to 16 residues. The ends lost 3 bases at V and 2 bases at J; junction bases unmatched: 8. Germline CDR1 is SGHRS and CDR2 is YFSETQ. At least ten counts were recorded for this clonotype. What it binds is not known. A universal primer binding site was introduced by template switching. The final cDNA contained unique molecular identifiers. Each CDR3 protein is one row after TCRdb ran MiXCR on the 5' RACE reads. The sample records about 810,000 distinct CDR3 sequences, 12% being singletons. Study outcomes and limitations: Analyses of zero insertions could be partly confounded by invariant MAIT and iNKT cells. With abundant cord blood beta clonotypes, insertions were fewer; memory repertoires showed no such pattern.

These data also featured in a second study, about yellow fever vaccine responses in identical twins.

The TCR originated in a woman between 18 and 30 years old in good health. Sequencing was done on a sample of PBMCs. The chain has TRBV5-1 and TRBJ1-1; 9 positions agree with TRBD1. As DNA, the CDR3 is TGCGCCAGCAGCTCTAAACAGGGACAGGGAAACACTGAAGCTTTCTTT. This translates into CASSSKQGQGNTEAFF.